This TCR beta chain comes out of a study of blood T cell repertoires in COVID-19. Whole-study context: COVID-19 samples from acute and convalescent phases originated in the United States, Italy and Spain. T cells, B-cell-depleted T cells, or PBMCs provided the cDNA or gDNA that served as material.

Germline V gene sequence: CDR1 GTSNPN, CDR2 SVGIG (reference sequence). The CDR3 totals 15 residues. The V gene end was trimmed by 3 bases and the J gene end by 4 bases; junction bases not matched to a gene: 12. In the study's own analysis: The assay estimated nucleated cells by amplifying reference gene primers. Using immunoSEQ multiplex PCR, the repertoire was profiled, and TCRdb retains in-frame clones only, with some absent. V, J and clone size are those of that table, while D and trimming were read from the DNA. Counted here are some 230,000 clones, 84% occurring once; the ten biggest clones make up 3%.

Sequenced input: peripheral blood. The TCR comes from a woman in her 30s who had recovered from COVID-19. This chain joins TRBV30 and TRBJ2-7; 7 nucleotides agree with TRBD2. The CDR3 loop reads CAWSGGTSGEYEQYF. The CDR3 DNA reads as TGTGCCTGGAGCGGGGGGACCTCCGGGGAGTACGAGCAGTACTTC.